This T cell receptor (beta chain) was identified in a study of breast tumors, draining lymph nodes, adjacent tissues. The lymph nodes were axillary draining lymph nodes from breast cancer patients. CDR1 DFQATT and CDR2 SNEGSKA come from the germline V gene (reference sequence). The CDR3 sequence is 16 residues long. The V segment lost 4 bases and the J segment 6 bases; nucleotides outside the gene matches: 6. This clonotype has at least ten counts. The antigen is undetermined. Study observations and caveats: Data fit most tumor T cells coming from lymph node, expanding in tumor. Tumor repertoires ranked between lymph nodes and nontumor tissue in diversity, with V and J gene preferences. Compared with basal-like, luminal-like tumors shared significantly more repertoire with nontumor tissue.

TCRdb re-called the multiplex PCR reads through MiXCR, storing one row per CDR3 protein. The table includes around 140,000 distinct CDR3 sequences, more than 20% detected once. This sequence originates from a female donor with breast cancer. Some clones in this sample may be carry-over from other donors' samples. This sequence joins TRBV20-1 and TRBJ2-2; 15 bases align to TRBD2. Sequenced input: axillary lymph node tissue. The CDR3 loop is CSAKGTSGRFSGELFF. CDR3 sequence (DNA): TGCAGTGCTAAAGGGACTAGCGGGAGGTTTTCCGGGGAGCTGTTTTTT.